Sequencing of this T cell receptor beta chain was carried out in a study of shared clonotypes between healthy human individuals. About the research overall: CD4 naive and CD4 memory each took three plates per donor, while CD8 naive took two and CD8 memory one. Regarding the study as a whole: The study found roughly 5.3% of naive CD4 clonotypes shared across several donors.

This clone is classed as medium-sized (0.01 to 0.1%). Its specificity is unknown. At deep level, the assay was performed. Some clones are missing from TCRdb's copy, which holds only in-frame ones; the method was immunoSEQ multiplex PCR. Of approximately 120,000 clones listed, 55% to 70% are singletons. The CDR3 loop spans 15 amino acids. V was shortened by 4 bases and J by 6 bases, with 16 bases between the two germline ends. The germline gives CDR1 MGHRA, CDR2 YSYEKL. The TCR sequence derives from a woman aged 25 to 39 in good health. What was sequenced was memory CD8+ T cells sorted from blood. Subset here: CD45RO+ cells pooled with CCR7-negative TemRA cells. V and J are TRBV4-1 and TRBJ2-4; a possible D gene is TRBD2 (6 bases). CDR3 DNA sequence: TGCGCCAGCAGCCGAGACCCCGGGAGTACAAACATTCAGTACTTC. The encoded protein is CASSRDPGSTNIQYF.